Sequencing of this T cell receptor beta chain was carried out in a study of blood T cell repertoires in COVID-19. Study background: The United States, Italy and Spain were the sources of the acute and convalescent COVID-19 samples. T cells, B-cell-depleted T cells, or PBMCs supplied cDNA or gDNA.

Only one count was recorded for this clone. Authors' processing steps: Using reference gene primer amplification, nucleated cell counts were estimated. The repertoire was sequenced with immunoSEQ multiplex PCR; TCRdb's copy has only in-frame clones and lacks some. That table supplies the V and J calls and clone size; D and trimming were determined from the DNA. Of around 160,000 clones listed, 75% to 90% are singletons. The CDR3 extends over 14 amino acids. Looked up from germline, CDR1 is KGHDR and CDR2 is SFDVKD. V lost 2 bases and J 10 bases, leaving 14 bases between the germline ends. Sequencing was done on a sample of peripheral blood. This receptor was identified in a man younger than 35 with COVID-19, enrolled during active disease. The chain links TRBV24-1 to TRBJ2-4; possibly TRBD2 for D (5 bases). The DNA for the CDR3 is TGTGCCACCAGTGATTCCGGCATCGCGGGTATTCAGTACTTC. This translates into CATSDSGIAGIQYF.